The entry below gives a single TCR beta chain sequence along with its context. Its antigen remains unidentified. Several immunoSEQ 96-well plates shared each subset's DNA, each plate a replicate. In the study's own analysis: Junction-only immunoSEQ data arrived without quality scores, meaning filtering differed. Sequencing used immunoSEQ multiplex PCR; TCRdb keeps in-frame clones, though not all of them. Clone size and the V and J calls come from that table; the DNA yielded D and trimming. The data show some 450,000 clones, around 77% seen once. The data were taken from a study of shared clonotypes between healthy human individuals. Whole-study results and caveats: A limitation of the genetic and exposure-history diversity represented arose from few donors. Specimens sampled were limited to blood, with tissue repertoires likely differing.

In germline, CDR1 is SNHLY, CDR2 FYNNEI. This CDR3 is 11 amino acids long. Trimming cost V 7 bases and J 6 bases, with 9 bases left between them. The origin of this receptor is a woman aged 40-49 years in good health. Some clones in this sample may be carry-over from other donors' samples. This chain uses TRBV2 with TRBJ1-2; D gene unclear. The sample comprised PBMCs. The CDR3 DNA sequence: TGTGCCAGCAATCGATGGGATGGCTACACCTTC. The encoded protein is CASNRWDGYTF.